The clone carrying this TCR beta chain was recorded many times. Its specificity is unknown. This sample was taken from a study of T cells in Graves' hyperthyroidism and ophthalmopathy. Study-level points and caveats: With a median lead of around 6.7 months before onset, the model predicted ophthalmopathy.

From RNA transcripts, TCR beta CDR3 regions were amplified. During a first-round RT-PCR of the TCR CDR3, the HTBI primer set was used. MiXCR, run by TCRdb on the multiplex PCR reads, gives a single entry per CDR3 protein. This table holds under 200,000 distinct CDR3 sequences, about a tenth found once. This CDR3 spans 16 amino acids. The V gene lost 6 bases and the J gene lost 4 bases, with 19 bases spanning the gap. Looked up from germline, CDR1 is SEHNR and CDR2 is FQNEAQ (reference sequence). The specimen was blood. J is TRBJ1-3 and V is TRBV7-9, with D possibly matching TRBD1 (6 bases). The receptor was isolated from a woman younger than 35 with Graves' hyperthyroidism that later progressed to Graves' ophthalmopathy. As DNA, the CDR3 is TGTGCCAGCAGTCCCCTGACAGGACAATACGGAAACACCATATATTTT. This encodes CASSPLTGQYGNTIYF.